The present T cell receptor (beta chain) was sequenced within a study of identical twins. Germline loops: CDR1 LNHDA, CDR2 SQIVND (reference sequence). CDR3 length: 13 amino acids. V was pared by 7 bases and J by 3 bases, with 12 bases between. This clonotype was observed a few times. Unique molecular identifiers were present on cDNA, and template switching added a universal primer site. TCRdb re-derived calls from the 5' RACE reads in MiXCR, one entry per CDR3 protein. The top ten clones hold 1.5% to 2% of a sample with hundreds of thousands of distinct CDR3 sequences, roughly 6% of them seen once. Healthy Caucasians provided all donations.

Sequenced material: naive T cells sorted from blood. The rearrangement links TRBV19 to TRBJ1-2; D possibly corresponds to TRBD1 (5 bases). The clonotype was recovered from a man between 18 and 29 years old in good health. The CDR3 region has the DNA TGTGCCAGTACCACAGAGGGGTACTATGGCTACACCTTC. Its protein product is CASTTEGYYGYTF. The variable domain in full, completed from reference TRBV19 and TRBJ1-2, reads DGGITQSPKYLFRKEGQNVTLSCEQNLNHDAMYWYRQDPGQGLRLIYYSQIVNDFQKGDIAEGYSVSREKKESFPLTVTSAQKNPTAFYLCASTTEGYYGYTFGSGTRLTVV.